Detailed here is one TCR beta chain. Its antigen is currently unknown. The record originates from a study of graft-versus-host responses after intestinal transplantation. The overall study: Multivisceral, liver-intestinal, or isolated intestinal grafts were transplanted into recipients. Study-wide results and caveats: The recipient marrow held GvH clones, and some of them showed up first in ileum or blood. Graft-donor T cell macrochimerism in patients accompanied high graft-versus-host to host-versus-graft clonal ratios in allografts.

Measured with immunoSEQ multiplex PCR; TCRdb has only the in-frame clones, and not every one. The data show around 99,000 clones, 85% to 95% seen once. Germline CDR1 is LGHNA and CDR2 is YSLEER. With 0 bases removed from V and 9 bases from J, the gap between germline ends came to 12 bases. This CDR3 is 14 amino acids long. The sequence was obtained from a human donor who received an intestinal transplant. The specimen was unstimulated CD8+ T cells sorted from spleen or lymph node cells, collected before intestinal transplant. The chain has TRBV4-3 and TRBJ1-3; D not certain. As DNA, the CDR3 is TGCGCCAGCAGCCAAGAGCGGGGATTGGGCACCATATATTTT. As protein: CASSQERGLGTIYF.